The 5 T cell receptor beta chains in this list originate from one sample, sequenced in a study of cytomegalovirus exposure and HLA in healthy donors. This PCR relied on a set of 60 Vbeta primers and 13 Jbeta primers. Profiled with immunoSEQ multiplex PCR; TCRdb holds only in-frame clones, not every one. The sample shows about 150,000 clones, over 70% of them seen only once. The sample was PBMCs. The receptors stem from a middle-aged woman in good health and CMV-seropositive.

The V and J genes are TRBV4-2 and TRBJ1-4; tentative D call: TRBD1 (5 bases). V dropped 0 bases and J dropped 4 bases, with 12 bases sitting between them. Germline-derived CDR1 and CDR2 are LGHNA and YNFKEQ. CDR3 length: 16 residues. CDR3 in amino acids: CASSQDRQGINEKLFF. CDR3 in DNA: TGTGCCAGCAGCCAAGATCGTCAGGGCATTAATGAAAAACTGTTTTTT.

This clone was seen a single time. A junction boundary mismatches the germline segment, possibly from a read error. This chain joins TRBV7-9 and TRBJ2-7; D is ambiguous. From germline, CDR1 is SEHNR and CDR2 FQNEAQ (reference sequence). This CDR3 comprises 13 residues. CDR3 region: CSSSLDLSDEQYF. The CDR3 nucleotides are TGTTCCAGCAGTTTAGACCTCAGTGACGAGCAGTACTTC.

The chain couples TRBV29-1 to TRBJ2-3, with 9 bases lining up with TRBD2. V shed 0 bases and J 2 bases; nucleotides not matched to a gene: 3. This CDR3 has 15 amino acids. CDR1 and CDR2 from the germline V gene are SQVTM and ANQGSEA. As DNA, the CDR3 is TGCAGCGTTGAAGACCCTAGCGGGGTCACAGATACGCAGTATTTT. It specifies CSVEDPSGVTDTQYF.

The CDR3 reads CASLSGDRTYGYTF. CDR3 nucleotides: TGTGCCAGCTTGTCCGGGGACAGGACTTATGGCTACACCTTC. The J gene is TRBJ1-2, the V gene TRBV28, with 8 bases fitting TRBD1. After removal of 8 bases from V and 5 bases from J, the junction contained 10 bases not matched to a gene. The germline CDR1 and CDR2 sequences are MDHEN and SYDVKM. This CDR3 has 14 residues.

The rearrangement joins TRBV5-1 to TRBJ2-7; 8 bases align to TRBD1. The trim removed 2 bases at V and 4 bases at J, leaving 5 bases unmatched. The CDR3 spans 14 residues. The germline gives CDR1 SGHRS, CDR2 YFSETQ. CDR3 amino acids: CASSFGQGVYEQYF. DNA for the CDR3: TGCGCCAGCAGCTTCGGACAGGGTGTATACGAGCAGTACTTC.